The 19 T cell receptor beta chains reported below all come from one sample, sequenced in a study of T cell responses to AZD1222 COVID-19 vaccine. The protocol was immunoSEQ multiplex PCR, while the TCRdb copy is restricted to in-frame clones and leaves out a portion. Among 150,000 to 200,000 clones listed, 80% to 95% were seen once. Here the sequenced sample was peripheral blood, taken on day 0 of AZD1222 vaccination. These receptors were collected from an adult in good health.

This clone was observed a single time. The chain is built from TRBV14 and TRBJ1-2, with D perhaps matching TRBD1 (5 bases). Germline V CDR1 and CDR2: SGHDN, FVKESK. The CDR3 has 12 residues. V lost 4 bases and J lost 5, with 8 bases in between. The CDR3 loop is CASSPGGYGYTF. As DNA, the CDR3 is TGTGCCAGCAGCCCGGGGGGGTATGGCTACACCTTC.

This clone appeared a few times. The CDR3 coding sequence is TGTGCCAGCTCACAACTTCCGGGACGTAGAACCTACGAGCAGTACTTC. This codes for CASSQLPGRRTYEQYF. The rearrangement uses TRBV18 and TRBJ2-7; D tentatively reads TRBD1 or TRBD2 (5 bases each). The CDR3 is made up of 16 amino acids. Germline-derived CDR1 and CDR2 are KGHSH and LQKENI. V dropped 4 bases and J dropped 2 bases, with 18 bases sitting between them.

The chain uses TRBV4-1 and TRBJ1-1; 7 positions match TRBD1. After removal of 3 bases from V and 3 bases from J, the junction contained 19 bases not matched to a gene. This CDR3 spans 19 amino acids. CDR1 is MGHRA, CDR2 YSYEKL, per germline. The CDR3 loop reads CASSHLGKRETGEDTEAFF. The CDR3, as DNA: TGCGCCAGCAGCCACCTAGGGAAAAGGGAAACAGGGGAGGACACTGAAGCTTTCTTT.

The chain has TRBV7-6 and TRBJ1-3; D is unresolved. Trimming took off 1 base at V and 2 bases at J, with 9 bases between the two ends. The CDR3 is 15 residues long. Germline CDR1 reads SGHVS; CDR2 reads FNYEAQ. The CDR3 coding sequence is TGTGCCAGCAGCTTAGGGCCCGGAGCTGGAAACACCATATATTTT. Encoded protein: CASSLGPGAGNTIYF.

V is TRBV5-6 and J is TRBJ1-3; no clear D. The CDR3 extends over 13 amino acids. The ends were cut back, 3 bases at V and 2 bases at J, with 6 bases in the middle. Germline CDR1 and CDR2: SGHDT and YYEEEE. The CDR3 spells CASSSVTGNTIYF. The CDR3 DNA reads TGTGCCAGCAGCTCCGTAACTGGAAACACCATATATTTT. Together with reference TRBV5-6 and TRBJ1-3, the CDR3 gives the full variable domain: DAGVTQSPTHLIKTRGQQVTLRCSPKSGHDTVSWYQQALGQGPQFIFQYYEEEERQRGNFPDRFSGHQFPNYSSELNVNALLLGDSALYLCASSSVTGNTIYFGEGSWLTVV.

The chain uses TRBV5-4 and TRBJ2-3, with 7 positions matching TRBD2. Looked up from germline, CDR1 is SGHNT and CDR2 is YYREEE (reference sequence). J lost 1 base, V lost 4 bases, and 3 bases had no gene match. This CDR3 contains 14 residues. CDR3 DNA sequence: TGTGCCAGCAGCCCCCGGGGGGGCACAGATACGCAGTATTTT. It translates to CASSPRGGTDTQYF.

The chain uses TRBV6-5 and TRBJ1-2, with TRBD1 as a possible D gene (5 bases). CDR1 and CDR2 (germline): MNHEY, SVGAGI. The V end was cut by 5 bases, the J end by 6 bases, with 19 bases between. This CDR3 has 15 amino acids. The CDR3 DNA sequence: TGTGCCAGCAGTCTACGAGCGGCCGGAGGGGATGGCTACACCTTC. Translated, it gives CASSLRAAGGDGYTF.

This clone was counted a single time. V gene TRBV7-3 combines with J gene TRBJ2-6; D may be TRBD2 (5 bases). The CDR3 is 15 residues long. Germline V gene lookup returns CDR1 SGHTA and CDR2 FQGTGA. Trimming took 2 bases from V and 3 from J, leaving 8 bases between them. The CDR3 sequence: CASSLGRVGANVLTF. CDR3 nucleotide sequence: TGTGCCAGCAGCTTAGGGAGAGTTGGGGCCAACGTCCTGACTTTC. Variable domain in full (rest from reference TRBV7-3 and TRBJ2-6): GAGVSQTPSNKVTEKGKYVELRCDPISGHTALYWYRQSLGQGPEFLIYFQGTGAADDSGLPNDRFFAVRPEGSVSTLKIQRTERGDSAVYLCASSLGRVGANVLTFGAGSRLTVL.

The chain couples TRBV30 to TRBJ2-3, with D tentatively TRBD1 or TRBD2 (5 bases each). The V end lost 4 bases, the J end lost 5 bases, and 13 bases lay between the germline ends. The CDR3 is 13 residues long. Germline V gene sequence: CDR1 GTSNPN, CDR2 SVGIG (reference sequence). The CDR3 sequence is CAWKGTGVDTQYF. The CDR3 DNA reads as TGTGCCTGGAAAGGGACCGGGGTAGATACGCAGTATTTT.

DNA of the CDR3: TGTGCCAGCAACTTCGGACAGGGGACGGGAGGCTACACCTTC. This codes for CASNFGQGTGGYTF. The rearrangement links TRBV25-1 to TRBJ1-2; 9 bases align to TRBD1. The germline gives CDR1 MGHDK, CDR2 SYGVNS. This CDR3 comprises 14 residues. After removal of 7 bases from V and 8 bases from J, the junction contained 11 bases not matched to a gene.

This clone has only one observation. The V and J genes are TRBV7-2 and TRBJ2-2; 9 positions agree with TRBD2. The CDR3 has 16 residues. Germline V CDR1 and CDR2: SGHTA, FQGNSA. Trimming removed 4 bases from V and 3 bases from J; junction bases left unmatched: 6. The CDR3 loop reads CASSYSGSRHTGELFF. The CDR3 DNA reads TGTGCCAGCAGCTATAGCGGGAGTAGGCACACCGGGGAGCTGTTTTTT.

The chain carries TRBV6-5 and TRBJ1-5; tentative D call: TRBD1 (5 bases). Germline CDR1 MNHEY, CDR2 SVGAGI. Trimming removed 7 bases from V and 4 bases from J, with 17 bases in between. This CDR3 region has 15 residues. The DNA for the CDR3 is TGTGCCAGCATTCCGGGGCCGAGTCTGAATCAGCCCCAGCATTTT. Translating gives CASIPGPSLNQPQHF.

CDR3 DNA sequence: TGCGCCAGCAGCCAAGAACCAGCCGGGGATGACACCGGGGAGCTGTTTTTT. Translated, it gives CASSQEPAGDDTGELFF. This chain connects TRBV4-3 to TRBJ2-2; D is possibly TRBD2 (5 bases). The germline V gene has CDR1 LGHNA and CDR2 YSLEER. The CDR3 runs to 17 residues. V lost 0 bases to trimming and J lost 3 bases, with 14 bases between them.

The rearrangement uses TRBV4-1 and TRBJ1-2, with D possibly being TRBD1 (6 bases). This CDR3 is built from 14 residues. The ends were cut back, 4 bases at V and 8 bases at J, with 17 bases in the middle. Looked up from germline, CDR1 is MGHRA and CDR2 is YSYEKL. In DNA form, the CDR3 reads TGCGCCAGCAGCCCAGGGGCTGGGAAAGAAGGCTACACCTTC. It encodes CASSPGAGKEGYTF.

J is TRBJ2-1 and V is TRBV24-1, with TRBD1 matching 8 bases. This CDR3 region has 16 residues. Germline V gene lookup returns CDR1 KGHDR and CDR2 SFDVKD. Trimming removed 3 bases from V and 4 bases from J; junction bases left unmatched: 7. The CDR3 bases are TGTGCCACCAGTGATGATGACAGGGGCCCATACAATGAGCAGTTCTTC. This sequence encodes CATSDDDRGPYNEQFF.

The rearrangement joins TRBV10-2 to TRBJ2-5; D not resolved. V was clipped by 4 bases and J by 1 base, with 1 base between them. This CDR3 spans 11 amino acids. CDR1 and CDR2 (germline): WSHSY, SAAADI. The CDR3 region has the DNA TGCGCCAGCAGTGTCCAAGAGACCCAGTACTTC. This translates into CASSVQETQYF.

J is TRBJ2-7 and V is TRBV21-1; TRBD1, the table's D call, lacks a check against the DNA. TRBV21-1 has pseudogene status. There are 13 residues in the CDR3. The CDR3 DNA follows: TGTGCCAGCAGCCGGGACAGTACCGGCGAGCAGTACTTC. Translating it yields CASSRDSTGEQYF.

This chain links TRBV6-5 with TRBJ2-3, with D tentatively TRBD1 (7 bases). Looked up from germline, CDR1 is MNHEY and CDR2 is SVGAGI. The CDR3 sequence is 16 residues long. Trimming took off 2 bases at V and 4 bases at J, with 16 bases between the two ends. CDR3 in DNA: TGTGCCAGCAGTTACACTGGGACTCAGGGGGCAGATACGCAGTATTTT. Translating gives CASSYTGTQGADTQYF.

In DNA form, the CDR3 reads TGTGCCAGCAGTTACGAACAGGGGCTCCGCTATGGCTACACCTTC. Translating it yields CASSYEQGLRYGYTF. The gene calls are TRBV6-5 and TRBJ1-2, with TRBD1 identical over 7 bases. The CDR3 is made up of 15 amino acids. The V gene end was trimmed by 2 bases and the J gene end by 4 bases; junction bases not matched to a gene: 7. Germline assignment: CDR1 MNHEY and CDR2 SVGAGI.